These 3 T cell receptor beta chains came from one sample sequenced in a study of cytomegalovirus exposure and HLA in healthy donors. PCR involved 60 Vbeta and 13 Jbeta primers. Method: immunoSEQ multiplex PCR; TCRdb's copy keeps in-frame clones and lacks some. The sample table includes 150,000 to 200,000 clones. Specimen: PBMCs. These receptors were obtained from a man aged 30 to 39 in good health and CMV-seronegative.

This chain connects TRBV20-1 to TRBJ2-5, with D uncertain. Trimming left V 3 bases short and J 5 bases short, with 7 bases between. Looked up from germline, CDR1 is DFQATT and CDR2 is SNEGSKA (reference sequence). The length of the CDR3 is 11 residues. The DNA of the CDR3 is TGCAGTGCTAGTCTCGGGGAGACCCAGTACTTC. The encoded protein is CSASLGETQYF.

J is TRBJ2-3 and V is TRBV28, with 8 bases identical to TRBD1. Per the germline V gene, CDR1 is MDHEN and CDR2 is SYDVKM. J lost 4 bases, V lost 8 bases, and 11 bases had no gene match. The CDR3 consists of 15 residues. The CDR3 loop reads CASVTGGSRPDTQYF. CDR3 nucleotide sequence: TGTGCCAGCGTAACAGGGGGTTCTCGGCCAGATACGCAGTATTTT.

The chain joins TRBV5-4 to TRBJ2-1; TRBD2 matches 10 bases. The CDR3 is 14 amino acids. The germline CDR1 and CDR2 sequences are SGHNT and YYREEE (reference sequence). The V segment lost 4 bases and the J segment 10 bases; nucleotides outside the gene matches: 8. The chain's CDR3 is CASSPQREGGEQFF. Here the CDR3 DNA reads TGTGCCAGCAGCCCTCAGCGGGAGGGCGGGGAGCAGTTCTTC.